A selection of T cell receptor beta chains follows, all from one sample in a study of identical twins. MiXCR, run by TCRdb on the 5' RACE reads, gives a single entry per CDR3 protein. This table has fewer than 550,000 distinct CDR3 sequences, 13% to 15% appearing once. This same sample was also part of a study on yellow fever vaccine responses in identical twins.

The sample was CD4+ T cells sorted from blood. The receptors here all came from a woman younger than 35 in good health. CDR3s include the opening cysteine and the closing phenylalanine or tryptophan. The order of the fields is V gene, clone size, D gene, J gene, CDR3 DNA, CDR3 protein. The D gene is left open where the match is weak. Clone size, where shown, is once, few, many, or a class for clones that have expanded.

>TRBV6-1|few|TRBD1|TRBJ1-3
TGTGCCAGCAGAGGACAGGGGGCTGGAAACACCATATATTTT
CASRGQGAGNTIYF
>TRBV18|many|NA|TRBJ2-5
TGTGCCAGCTCACCACCCGGGGAGACCCAGTACTTC
CASSPPGETQYF
>TRBV4-2|NA|TRBD2|TRBJ2-7
TGTGCCAGCAGCGGAGCGGGAGGGCTCCACGAGCAGTACTTC
CASSGAGGLHEQYF
>TRBV20-1|NA|TRBD2|TRBJ2-4
TGCTGTGCTACCGGACTAGCGGGATGGGATGCCAAAAACATTCAGTACTTC
CCATGLAGWDAKNIQYF
>TRBV12-3/TRBV12-4|many|TRBD1|TRBJ1-6
TGTGCCAGCAGTTCCACAGGGGCCAATTCACCCCTCCACTTT
CASSSTGANSPLHF
>TRBV5-1|NA|NA|TRBJ2-1
TGCGCCAGCAGCTTGTTAGGGGGGGGCTCCCCTGAGCAGTTCTTC
CASSLLGGGSPEQFF
>TRBV20-1|few|NA|TRBJ2-7
TGCAGTGCTAGAGATTTAGGCAGGGTAAACGAGCAGTACTTC
CSARDLGRVNEQYF
>TRBV4-2|many|TRBD2|TRBJ2-5
TGTGCCAGCAGCCAATGGGACTACTCTCAAGAGACCCAGTACTTC
CASSQWDYSQETQYF
>TRBV15|NA|NA|TRBJ2-4
TGTGCCACCAGCAGAGATTGGGACGGAAACATTCAGTACTTC
CATSRDWDGNIQYF
>TRBV3-1|NA|TRBD1|TRBJ1-1
TGTGCCAGCAGCTCCAGGACAGGGGTGACTGAAGCTTTCTTT
CASSSRTGVTEAFF
>TRBV5-1|NA|NA|TRBJ2-5
TGCGCCAGCAGCGGGGGGACCAAAGAGACCCAGTACTTC
CASSGGTKETQYF
>TRBV29-1|NA|TRBD2|TRBJ2-6
TGCAGCGTTGGACTAGCGGGAACTGGGGCCAACGTCCTGACTTTC
CSVGLAGTGANVLTF
>TRBV7-3|few|NA|TRBJ2-1
TGTGCCAGCAGCTACGGACTCCCGTCCTACAATGAGCAGTTCTTC
CASSYGLPSYNEQFF
>TRBV6-2/TRBV6-3|few|NA|TRBJ2-5
TGTGCCAGCAGTTACCCGGGTTTTGGGGAGACCCAGTACTTC
CASSYPGFGETQYF
>TRBV9|NA|TRBD2|TRBJ2-1
TGTGCCAGCAGCGGTGGGACTAGCGGGGGGGCTTACAATGAGCAGTTCTTC
CASSGGTSGGAYNEQFF
>TRBV5-1|few|TRBD1|TRBJ2-7
TGCGCCAGCAGCGGCCCCGACAGGGGGGGGGAGCAGTACTTC
CASSGPDRGGEQYF
>TRBV5-6|few|NA|TRBJ2-7
TGTGCCAGCAGTTTCCGGGACGCCCGGCTCGAGCAGTACTTC
CASSFRDARLEQYF
>TRBV5-1|few|NA|TRBJ1-2
TGCGCCAGCAGCTTGGAGAGCTTCTATGGCTACACCTTC
CASSLESFYGYTF
>TRBV28|NA|TRBD2|TRBJ2-7
TGTGCCAGCAGTTTTGTGGGAGGGCCGCTCGAGCAGTACTTC
CASSFVGGPLEQYF
>TRBV2|NA|TRBD2|TRBJ2-3
TGTGCCAGCAGAGTAGCGGGGGGGCCATCAGATACGCAGTATTTT
CASRVAGGPSDTQYF
>TRBV7-2|NA|NA|TRBJ2-3
TGTGCCAGCAGCTTAGGGCCAGGGGTGATAGATACGCAGTATTTT
CASSLGPGVIDTQYF
>TRBV7-2|NA|NA|TRBJ2-3
TGTGCCAGCAGCTTAGGAGAAACTAGCACAGATACGCAGTATTTT
CASSLGETSTDTQYF
>TRBV27|few|NA|TRBJ1-6
TGTGCCAGCAGTTTAGGGGGGATTACTTCACCCCTCCACTTT
CASSLGGITSPLHF
>TRBV6-5|NA|NA|TRBJ1-1
TGTGCCAGCAGTAATGGGGGTTTAGCTTTCTTT
CASSNGGLAFF
>TRBV7-6|few|TRBD1|TRBJ2-5
TGTGCCAGCAGCAATAGACAGGGGAAGGGGGAGACCCAGTACTTC
CASSNRQGKGETQYF
>TRBV20-1|few|NA|TRBJ2-1
TGCAGTGCTAGAGATCTAGGGGCCGAGCAGTTCTTC
CSARDLGAEQFF
>TRBV2|few|TRBD1|TRBJ2-5
TGTGCCAGCGGCCTTCGGACAGGGGAGACCCAGTACTTC
CASGLRTGETQYF
>TRBV20-1|NA|TRBD2|TRBJ2-7
TGCAGTGCCCTCCCTATAGCGGGAAACTACGAGCAGTACTTC
CSALPIAGNYEQYF
>TRBV24-1|many|TRBD1|TRBJ2-3
TGTGCCACCAGTGATCCAGGGGGATCCACGGATACGCAGTATTTT
CATSDPGGSTDTQYF
>TRBV20-1|many|TRBD1|TRBJ1-1
TGCAGTGCTAGGCCTGGGACAGGGCCCACTGAAGCTTTCTTT
CSARPGTGPTEAFF
>TRBV6-5|NA|NA|TRBJ2-7
TGTGCCAGCAGTTACCCCGGAAGAAGCTCCTACGAGCAGTACTTC
CASSYPGRSSYEQYF
>TRBV30|NA|TRBD1|TRBJ2-2
TGTGCCTGGAGTGTATTACAGGGGGTCGGGGAGCTGTTTTTT
CAWSVLQGVGELFF
>TRBV15|few|TRBD2|TRBJ2-2
TGTGCCACCAGCAGACTTGGGACTAGCGGGAGTGTGAACGGGGAGCTGTTTTTT
CATSRLGTSGSVNGELFF
>TRBV18|few|NA|TRBJ2-1
TGTGCCAGCTCACCCGCCGGGTGGAATGAGCAGTTCTTC
CASSPAGWNEQFF
>TRBV7-2|NA|NA|TRBJ2-7
TGTGCCAGCAGCTTAGGCGCAGGGCTCCCCTACGAGCAGTACTTC
CASSLGAGLPYEQYF
>TRBV19|few|NA|TRBJ1-5
TGTGCCAGTAGTATAGTTTTCAGCTCTCAGCCCCAGCATTTT
CASSIVFSSQPQHF
>TRBV28|NA|NA|TRBJ2-3
TGTGCCAGCGGTCATAGTACAGGGTACGGCACAGATACGCAGTATTTT
CASGHSTGYGTDTQYF
>TRBV7-9|NA|NA|TRBJ2-7
TGTGCCAGCAGCTGGCGGCGGTCCGGGGTCTACGAGCAGTACTTC
CASSWRRSGVYEQYF
>TRBV7-8|NA|NA|TRBJ2-7
TGTGCCAGCAGCTCGAACGAAAAATACGAGCAGTACTTC
CASSSNEKYEQYF
>TRBV5-1|NA|TRBD2|TRBJ2-1
TGCGCCAGCAGCTTGAGGGCGGGGGGTTCCTACAATGAGCAGTTCTTC
CASSLRAGGSYNEQFF
>TRBV4-1|few|NA|TRBJ2-2
TGCGCCAGCAGCCTGAACTTTGCGGGTACCGGGGAGCTGTTTTTT
CASSLNFAGTGELFF
>TRBV11-2|NA|NA|TRBJ2-7
TGTGCCAGCAGCAAGATTCAAGTTCCCACCTACGAGCAGTACTTC
CASSKIQVPTYEQYF
>TRBV20-1|NA|TRBD1|TRBJ2-4
TGCAGTGCTAGTGCACAGGGGTTGGGCATTCAGTACTTC
CSASAQGLGIQYF
>TRBV12-3/TRBV12-4|NA|NA|TRBJ2-3
TGTGCCAGCAGTTTAGCGGGGGGTCAGGCAGGAGATACGCAGTATTTT
CASSLAGGQAGDTQYF